The 8 T cell receptor beta chains presented below share a single source sample, sequenced in a study of blood T cell repertoires in COVID-19. The assay was immunoSEQ multiplex PCR, and TCRdb's table has in-frame clones only and misses some. The sample has 120,000 or so clones, approximately 84% seen once. Sequencing input: peripheral blood. All receptors come from a woman aged 25 to 39 who had recovered from COVID-19.

The chain has TRBV25-1 and TRBJ1-3; possible D gene TRBD1, 6 bases. Germline CDR1 reads MGHDK; CDR2 reads SYGVNS. V lost 6 bases and J lost 0, with 9 bases in between. The CDR3 length is 14 residues. As DNA, the CDR3 is TGTGCCAGCAGCCGACAGGCCTCTGGAAACACCATATATTTT. It specifies CASSRQASGNTIYF.

The genes are TRBV19 and TRBJ2-1; D is possibly TRBD2 (6 bases). This CDR3 comprises 17 residues. CDR1 and CDR2 (germline): LNHDA, SQIVND (reference sequence). Trimming pared 1 base from V and 0 bases from J, leaving 13 bases between. This CDR3 reads CASSIASGTGSYNEQFF. DNA for the CDR3: TGTGCCAGTAGTATAGCATCCGGGACTGGCTCCTACAATGAGCAGTTCTTC.

This clone was seen once. V is TRBV5-4 and J is TRBJ2-5; TRBD2 agrees at 13 bases. The CDR3 spans 17 residues. The V segment lost 4 bases and the J segment 5 bases; nucleotides outside the gene matches: 11. Germline V lookup: CDR1 SGHNT, CDR2 YYREEE (reference sequence). CDR3 bases: TGTGCCAGCAGCCCAGGGACTAGCGGGGTCCTCTTGGAGACCCAGTACTTC. This sequence encodes CASSPGTSGVLLETQYF.

V usage is TRBV5-1 and J usage is TRBJ2-3; D perhaps matches TRBD2 (7 bases). This CDR3 comprises 15 residues. CDR1 is SGHRS and CDR2 is YFSETQ in the germline V gene. Trimming stripped 3 bases from V and 2 bases from J, with 13 bases between. CDR3 in amino acids: CASSSQGGATDTQYF. The CDR3 DNA sequence: TGCGCCAGCAGCTCGCAAGGGGGGGCCACAGATACGCAGTATTTT.

This clone was observed many times. V is TRBV11-1 and J is TRBJ2-7, with D possibly matching TRBD1 (5 bases). The germline CDR1 and CDR2 sequences are SGHAT and FQDESV (reference sequence). V lost 1 base and J lost 10, with 20 bases in between. This CDR3 contains 15 residues. CDR3 nucleotides: TGTGCCAGCAGCTTAGGAAGGGGATTCTACGATCAACAGTACTTC. Its translation is CASSLGRGFYDQQYF.

This clone was detected a few times. This chain uses TRBV2 with TRBJ1-6, with 7 positions matching TRBD1. The CDR3 sequence is 15 residues long. V shed 8 bases, J shed 7 bases, and the junction held 11 bases outside the gene matches. Germline CDR1 reads SNHLY; CDR2 reads FYNNEI. This chain's CDR3 is CASAKMGTVNSPLHF. The CDR3 DNA reads TGTGCCAGCGCAAAAATGGGGACAGTCAATTCACCCCTCCACTTT.

The chain has TRBV27 and TRBJ2-5; D is unclear. This CDR3 contains 12 residues. The germline V gene encodes CDR1 MNHEY and CDR2 SMNVEV (reference sequence). With 5 bases removed from V and 0 bases from J, the gap between germline ends came to 4 bases. This chain's CDR3 is CASSHNQETQYF. The CDR3 nucleotides read TGTGCCAGCAGTCACAACCAAGAGACCCAGTACTTC.

The chain combines TRBV15 with TRBJ2-7; D gene uncertain. The CDR3 runs to 14 residues. V was clipped by 2 bases and J by 0 bases, with 8 bases between them. Germline-derived CDR1 and CDR2 are LNHNV and YYDKDF (reference sequence). In nucleotides, the CDR3 is TGTGCCACCAGCAGATATACTACCTCCTACGAGCAGTACTTC. Translation: CATSRYTTSYEQYF.